A single sample is the source of the 25 T cell receptor beta chains below, sequenced in a study of T-cell memory formation after mild COVID-19. Via MiXCR, TCRdb re-called the 5' RACE reads, giving one row per CDR3 protein. The table records 250,000 to 300,000 distinct CDR3 sequences, approximately 16% of them present only once. The material sequenced was PBMCs or a T cell subset sorted from them (not recorded which). The receptors stem from a man aged 18 to 29 who had mild COVID-19 (a few samples of this study predate the infection). Cell type and time point are not known.

The chain recombines TRBV9 with TRBJ2-3, with D unclear. V lost 0 bases and J lost 2, with 16 bases in between. This CDR3 is built from 17 residues. The germline gives CDR1 SGDLS, CDR2 YYNGEE. DNA for the CDR3: TGTGCCAGCAGCGTAGGCCCGGGCGGCGGAAACACAGATACGCAGTATTTT. Its translation: CASSVGPGGGNTDTQYF.

This clonotype was counted between two and nine times. This chain links TRBV18 with TRBJ2-3; D gene unclear. There are 17 residues in the CDR3. Trimming removed 2 bases at V and 0 bases at J, with 15 bases between. Germline V CDR1 and CDR2: KGHSH, LQKENI. The CDR3: CASSPMDDPLSTDTQYF. CDR3 nucleotide sequence: TGTGCCAGCTCACCAATGGACGATCCTTTGAGCACAGATACGCAGTATTTT.

The gene calls are TRBV25-1 and TRBJ1-1; the D is unclear. Germline V gene data show CDR1 as MGHDK and CDR2 as SYGVNS. The V and J ends lost 3 bases and 8 bases respectively, with 10 bases between them. The CDR3 length is 12 residues. In nucleotides, the CDR3 is TGTGCCAGCAGTGAGCCCCCCGGCGAAGCTTTCTTT. Translation gives CASSEPPGEAFF.

In its sample, this clonotype was seen a few times. This chain connects TRBV5-1 to TRBJ2-3, with no clear D. The CDR3 has 15 residues. Germline CDR1 reads SGHRS; CDR2 reads YFSETQ. The V gene lost 0 bases and the J gene lost 0 bases, with 8 bases spanning the gap. The CDR3 loop reads CASSLDYLSTDTQYF. CDR3 DNA: TGCGCCAGCAGCTTGGACTACCTTAGCACAGATACGCAGTATTTT. Drawing the rest from reference TRBV5-1 and TRBJ2-3, the complete variable domain is KAGVTQTPRYLIKTRGQQVTLSCSPISGHRSVSWYQQTPGQGLQFLFEYFSETQRNKGNFPGRFSGRQFSNSRSEMNVSTLELGDSALYLCASSLDYLSTDTQYFGPGTRLTVL.

This chain joins TRBV28 and TRBJ1-2; D not resolved. The germline CDR1 and CDR2 sequences are MDHEN and SYDVKM. V lost 4 bases and J 4 bases, leaving 10 bases between the germline ends. CDR3 length equals 13 residues. The DNA for the CDR3 is TGTGCCAGCAGTTCGGCGGCTTCCTATGGCTACACCTTC. Amino acids: CASSSAASYGYTF.

The V and J genes are TRBV7-2 and TRBJ2-2; tentatively, D is TRBD2 (5 bases). V lost 5 bases and J lost 8, with 9 bases in between. The CDR3 is 12 amino acids. From germline, CDR1 is SGHTA and CDR2 FQGNSA. The CDR3: CASSTLGGELFF. DNA of the CDR3: TGTGCCAGCAGCACACTAGGGGGGGAGCTGTTTTTT.

The rearrangement joins TRBV24-1 to TRBJ2-3; 12 bases map to TRBD1. Germline V gene sequence: CDR1 KGHDR, CDR2 SFDVKD. Unmatched junction bases numbered 2, after V lost 2 bases and J lost 6 bases. CDR3 length: 15 amino acids. CDR3 bases: TGTGCCACCAGTGATTGGGGACAGGGGGCCGATACGCAGTATTTT. Its protein is CATSDWGQGADTQYF.

In this sample, this clonotype turned up many times. V and J are TRBV27 and TRBJ2-1; D might be TRBD2 (6 bases). CDR3 size: 12 residues. V lost 7 bases and J 4 bases, leaving 8 bases between the germline ends. From germline, CDR1 is MNHEY and CDR2 SMNVEV (reference sequence). The CDR3, as DNA: TGTGCCAGCACCGGGGGATACAATGAGCAGTTCTTC. It is translated as CASTGGYNEQFF.

CDR3 nucleotides: TGTGCCAGCAGTTACCTCTTGGGCAATGAGCAGTTCTTC. Protein product: CASSYLLGNEQFF. The J gene is TRBJ2-1, the V gene TRBV6-6; D gene ambiguous. Germline V gene lookup returns CDR1 MNHNY and CDR2 SVGAGI (reference sequence). V shed 2 bases and J shed 6 bases, with 8 bases lying between them. The CDR3 spans 13 residues.

This clonotype was counted only a few times. The J gene is TRBJ2-7, the V gene TRBV7-2, with D tentatively TRBD1 (6 bases). There are 14 residues in the CDR3. V shed 3 bases and J shed 4 bases, with 13 bases lying between them. Germline V lookup: CDR1 SGHTA, CDR2 FQGNSA. The CDR3 loop is CASSLEWTDYEQYF. In DNA form, the CDR3 reads TGTGCCAGCAGCTTGGAGTGGACAGATTACGAGCAGTACTTC.

In its sample, this clonotype was seen many times. The V and J genes are TRBV5-1 and TRBJ2-2; 9 bases are a match to TRBD1. In germline, CDR1 is SGHRS, CDR2 YFSETQ. After removal of 4 bases from V and 7 bases from J, the junction contained 8 bases not matched to a gene. The CDR3 consists of 15 residues. DNA for the CDR3: TGCGCCAGCAGCGTGGGACAGGGAGGGATCGGGGAGCTGTTTTTT. It specifies CASSVGQGGIGELFF. The variable domain in full, completed from reference TRBV5-1 and TRBJ2-2, reads KAGVTQTPRYLIKTRGQQVTLSCSPISGHRSVSWYQQTPGQGLQFLFEYFSETQRNKGNFPGRFSGRQFSNSRSEMNVSTLELGDSALYLCASSVGQGGIGELFFGEGSRLTVL.

V gene TRBV20-1 combines with J gene TRBJ1-5; D gene unclear. V lost 2 bases, J lost 6 bases, and 14 bases lay in between. CDR1 DFQATT and CDR2 SNEGSKA come from the germline V gene (reference sequence). The CDR3 loop spans 14 amino acids. This CDR3 reads CSARISTAVQPQHF. CDR3 nucleotides: TGCAGTGCTAGAATTTCCACTGCTGTTCAGCCCCAGCATTTT.

This clonotype was seen ten or more times. The gene calls are TRBV12-3 or TRBV12-4 and TRBJ2-5; 8 positions match TRBD2. This CDR3 comprises 14 residues. V lost 3 bases, J lost 4 bases, and 4 bases stayed unmatched. The CDR3 coding sequence is TGTGCCAGCAGTTTGCGGGGGGCCGGAGAGACCCAGTACTTC. Its translation: CASSLRGAGETQYF.

This chain connects TRBV20-1 to TRBJ2-3, with a tentative D call TRBD2 (5 bases). Trimming took off 3 bases at V and 5 bases at J, with 21 bases between the two ends. Germline V gene data show CDR1 as DFQATT and CDR2 as SNEGSKA (reference sequence). The CDR3 length is 16 residues. The CDR3 protein is CSASLILEGLGDTQYF. The CDR3 coding sequence is TGCAGTGCTAGCTTGATCCTTGAGGGTTTGGGAGATACGCAGTATTTT.

There are a few counts of this clonotype. V is TRBV6-5 and J is TRBJ2-3; 9 bases line up with TRBD2. The V and J ends lost 10 bases and 5 bases, in that order; junction bases with no gene match: 10. The CDR3 has 14 residues. Germline V gives CDR1 MNHEY, CDR2 SVGAGI. As DNA, the CDR3 is TGTGCCATAAAATCGGGACTAGCCGTAGATACGCAGTATTTT. Protein product: CAIKSGLAVDTQYF.

This clonotype has a handful of counts. The genes are TRBV6-5 and TRBJ2-2, with 15 bases lining up with TRBD2. The CDR3 runs 17 residues. Germline V gene sequence: CDR1 MNHEY, CDR2 SVGAGI. The V gene end was trimmed by 2 bases and the J gene end by 7 bases; junction bases not matched to a gene: 5. CDR3 nucleotide sequence: TGTGCCAGCAGTTACCTGGGACTAGCGGGGGGAGGCGGGGAGCTGTTTTTT. It translates to CASSYLGLAGGGGELFF.

This clonotype was counted between two and nine times. The CDR3 DNA is TGTGCCAGCAGCCGATTACAGGAACAACTTGGCTACACCTTC. As protein: CASSRLQEQLGYTF. V and J are TRBV7-2 and TRBJ1-2, with D possibly being TRBD1 (5 bases). CDR3 length equals 14 residues. Germline CDR1 SGHTA, CDR2 FQGNSA. V dropped 5 bases and J dropped 7 bases, with 17 bases sitting between them.

There are many counts of this clonotype. V usage is TRBV20-1 and J usage is TRBJ1-5; D not resolved. Germline V gene data show CDR1 as DFQATT and CDR2 as SNEGSKA (reference sequence). V shed 3 bases and J shed 5 bases, with 11 bases lying between them. This CDR3 region has 13 residues. In DNA form, the CDR3 reads TGCAGTGCTAGTTCGGGGTTGGATCAGCCCCAGCATTTT. As protein: CSASSGLDQPQHF.

The chain recombines TRBV6-4 with TRBJ2-3; TRBD2 matches at 10 bases. Germline CDR1 and CDR2: MRHNA and SNTAGT. The CDR3 length is 15 residues. Trimming took 6 bases from V and 6 from J; bases not matched to a gene: 9. The CDR3, as DNA: TGTGCCAGCAGCGAGCGGGGGGGCCGGGGTGATACGCAGTATTTT. Translation gives CASSERGGRGDTQYF.

J is TRBJ1-5 and V is TRBV28; D possibly corresponds to TRBD1 (6 bases). V gave up 7 bases and J gave up 6 bases, with 16 bases separating them. The germline V gene has CDR1 MDHEN and CDR2 SYDVKM. The CDR3 loop spans 14 amino acids. The CDR3 loop reads CASTSIQGGQPQHF. The CDR3 bases are TGTGCCAGCACTAGCATCCAAGGGGGTCAGCCCCAGCATTTT.

There are a few counts of this clonotype. CDR3 coding DNA: TGTGCCGGGGGTCCGGGAGGTAGGACTGAAGCTTTCTTT. This encodes CAGGPGGRTEAFF. The chain employs TRBV7-9 and TRBJ1-1; D is perhaps TRBD1 (5 bases). In germline, CDR1 is SEHNR, CDR2 FQNEAQ (reference sequence). Deletions cut 11 bases from V and 5 bases from J, with 18 bases between. The CDR3 runs 13 residues.

There are many counts of this clonotype. This chain joins TRBV7-9 and TRBJ2-7; D remains unclear. V was shortened by 5 bases and J by 7 bases, with 15 bases between the two germline ends. CDR1 SEHNR and CDR2 FQNEAQ come from the germline V gene (reference sequence). The CDR3 extends over 13 amino acids. CDR3 amino acids: CASSPSGGVEQYV. DNA of the CDR3: TGTGCCAGCAGCCCCTCCGGTGGGGTAGAGCAGTACGTC.

This clonotype was seen at least ten times. The rearrangement uses TRBV7-2 and TRBJ2-5; D tentatively reads TRBD1 or TRBD2 (5 bases each). Germline lookup yields CDR1 SGHTA and CDR2 FQGNSA. Trimming removed 6 bases at V and 1 base at J, with 15 bases between. This CDR3 has 15 residues. CDR3 DNA: TGTGCCAGCAGGACCACAGGAGGCTTCCAAGAGACCCAGTACTTC. Protein product: CASRTTGGFQETQYF.

Here the CDR3 reads CASSLQGESGGNQPQHF. For the CDR3, the DNA is TGTGCCAGCAGTTTACAGGGGGAAAGCGGTGGCAATCAGCCCCAGCATTTT. The chain uses TRBV6-6 and TRBJ1-5, with 8 bases that match TRBD1. Trimming took 4 bases from V and 2 from J; bases not matched to a gene: 10. The CDR3 spans 17 residues. CDR1 is MNHNY and CDR2 is SVGAGI in the germline V gene (reference sequence).

This rearrangement joins TRBV4-1 to TRBJ2-3; D gene unclear. The germline gives CDR1 MGHRA, CDR2 YSYEKL. V was shortened by 1 base and J by 1 base, with 12 bases between the two germline ends. The CDR3 has 16 residues. The CDR3 sequence is CASSQVSQDRTDTQYF. The CDR3 coding sequence is TGCGCCAGCAGCCAAGTGTCGCAGGACCGCACAGATACGCAGTATTTT.